Presented here are 20 T cell receptor beta chains from one specimen sequenced in a study of cytomegalovirus exposure and HLA in healthy donors. Sequenced by immunoSEQ multiplex PCR; TCRdb stores in-frame clones only, minus some. The sample yields around 71,000 clones, just under 95% seen once. What was sequenced was PBMCs. The origin of the receptors is a man aged 18 to 29 in good health and CMV-seropositive.

CDR3 DNA: TGCGCCAGCAGCTTGGGCCTAGCGGGACCCTACGAGCAGTACTTC. This translates into CASSLGLAGPYEQYF. The chain links TRBV5-1 to TRBJ2-7; 9 nucleotides align to TRBD2. The V and J ends lost 0 bases and 2 bases, in that order; junction bases with no gene match: 3. CDR1 is SGHRS and CDR2 is YFSETQ in the germline V gene. CDR3 length: 15 amino acids.

The V call is TRBV11-2, the J call TRBJ2-2; possibly TRBD1 for D (5 bases). The CDR3 is 14 residues long. Per germline, CDR1 SGHAT and CDR2 FQNNGV. V lost 2 bases and J lost 1, with 5 bases in between. CDR3 DNA sequence: TGTGCCAGCAGCTTACAGGGGAACACCGGGGAGCTGTTTTTT. Amino acid sequence: CASSLQGNTGELFF. The full variable domain, completed using reference TRBV11-2 and TRBJ2-2, is EAGVAQSPRYKIIEKRQSVAFWCNPISGHATLYWYQQILGQGPKLLIQFQNNGVVDDSQLPKDRFSAERLKGVDSTLKIQPAKLEDSAVYLCASSLQGNTGELFFGEGSRLTVL.

V and J are TRBV18 and TRBJ2-5, with 8 bases that match TRBD2. The CDR3 extends over 13 amino acids. V trimming: 10 bases; J trimming: 1 base; junction bases outside the gene matches: 5. Germline V gives CDR1 KGHSH, CDR2 LQKENI. The DNA of the CDR3 is TGTGCCACCACGGGAGGGGCCCAAGAGACCCAGTACTTC. This translates into CATTGGAQETQYF.

In nucleotides, the CDR3 is TGTGCCAGTAGTCCCCAGCGGGAGGCGTACAATGAGCAGTTCTTC. Translating it yields CASSPQREAYNEQFF. The chain combines TRBV19 with TRBJ2-1; TRBD2 matches 9 bases. The CDR3 extends over 15 amino acids. Germline CDR1 is LNHDA and CDR2 is SQIVND (reference sequence). The V segment lost 5 bases and the J segment 4 bases; nucleotides outside the gene matches: 6.

The chain joins TRBV29-1 to TRBJ2-3; D is undetermined. The germline V gene encodes CDR1 SQVTM and CDR2 ANQGSEA. The V gene lost 4 bases and the J gene lost 7 bases, with 9 bases spanning the gap. The CDR3 length is 11 residues. The CDR3 coding sequence is TGCAGCGTTGCACGAGGTAATACGCAGTATTTT. Protein sequence: CSVARGNTQYF.

This chain links TRBV18 with TRBJ2-1; D is possibly TRBD1 (6 bases). Germline-derived CDR1 and CDR2 are KGHSH and LQKENI. V was shortened by 3 bases and J by 2 bases, with 14 bases between the two germline ends. The CDR3 covers 16 residues. CDR3 loop: CASSPSGARTYNEQFF. CDR3 DNA sequence: TGTGCCAGCTCACCTTCAGGGGCCCGAACCTACAATGAGCAGTTCTTC.

The chain is built from TRBV2 and TRBJ2-2; 10 bases agree with TRBD2. V lost 7 bases, J lost 8 bases, and 4 bases stayed unmatched. CDR3 length: 13 residues. Germline-derived CDR1 and CDR2 are SNHLY and FYNNEI. In DNA, the CDR3 is TGTGCCAGCACCGAGACTAGCGGGGGGGAGCTGTTTTTT. Its protein product is CASTETSGGELFF.

V is TRBV7-3 and J is TRBJ2-3, with 15 bases matching TRBD2. The CDR3 has 16 amino acids. Germline V gives CDR1 SGHTA, CDR2 FQGTGA. V dropped 5 bases and J dropped 5; count of bases not matched to a gene: 5. The CDR3 here is CASSRGLAGGGDTQYF. Here the CDR3 DNA reads TGTGCCAGCAGCAGGGGACTAGCGGGAGGTGGAGATACGCAGTATTTT.

The chain is built from TRBV6-5 and TRBJ1-4, with 8 bases fitting TRBD1. Germline-derived CDR1 and CDR2 are MNHEY and SVGAGI. This CDR3 is 14 amino acids long. V shed 5 bases, J shed 6 bases, and the junction held 5 bases outside the gene matches. The CDR3, as DNA: TGTGCCAGCAGTAGGGGACAGGTTGATGAAAAACTGTTTTTT. Translation gives CASSRGQVDEKLFF.

The chain couples TRBV28 to TRBJ2-7, with D possibly being TRBD2 (5 bases). The CDR3 extends over 15 amino acids. Trimming removed 1 base from V and 3 bases from J, with 13 bases in between. Germline CDR1 MDHEN, CDR2 SYDVKM. The CDR3 coding sequence is TGTGCCAGCAGTTTATCCGCACCCGGGGACTACGAGCAGTACTTC. It encodes CASSLSAPGDYEQYF.

The chain links TRBV9 to TRBJ2-7; 9 nucleotides align to TRBD1. The trim removed 3 bases at V and 3 bases at J, leaving 7 bases unmatched. Per the germline V gene, CDR1 is SGDLS and CDR2 is YYNGEE. The CDR3 loop spans 15 amino acids. This chain's CDR3 is CASSGYGTGIYEQYF. In DNA, the CDR3 is TGTGCCAGCAGCGGATACGGGACAGGGATCTACGAGCAGTACTTC.

This clone has a handful of counts. V is TRBV5-1 and J is TRBJ2-3; D remains ambiguous. Between the trimmed V and J ends, which lost 4 bases and 0 bases, there was a span of 6 bases. The length of the CDR3 is 13 residues. Germline CDR1 SGHRS, CDR2 YFSETQ. The CDR3 loop is CASSPYSTDTQYF. CDR3 nucleotides: TGCGCCAGCAGCCCGTATAGCACAGATACGCAGTATTTT.

V and J are TRBV4-1 and TRBJ1-2; 10 bases fit TRBD1. Trimming at V came to 3 bases and at J to 8 bases, leaving 9 bases not matched to a gene. CDR3 length: 15 amino acids. Looked up from germline, CDR1 is MGHRA and CDR2 is YSYEKL. CDR3 nucleotides: TGCGCCAGCAGCCAGCAACTGACAGGGGGCCTCGGCTACACCTTC. Translating it yields CASSQQLTGGLGYTF.

This chain joins TRBV28 and TRBJ2-3, with a weak D call TRBD2 (6 bases). The CDR3 is 14 residues long. Trimming left V 8 bases short and J 0 bases short, with 12 bases between. Per germline, CDR1 MDHEN and CDR2 SYDVKM. The CDR3 spells CASCSGPSTDTQYF. CDR3 nucleotides: TGTGCCAGCTGTAGCGGACCTAGCACAGATACGCAGTATTTT.

This chain uses TRBV15 with TRBJ2-1; 7 nucleotides agree with TRBD2. The CDR3 extends over 16 amino acids. J was trimmed by 4 bases and V by 0 bases; bases with no gene match: 6. CDR1 is LNHNV, CDR2 YYDKDF, per germline (reference sequence). CDR3 nucleotides: TGTGCCACCAGCAGAGATGGGAGGGAGTTTTACAATGAGCAGTTCTTC. Translating it yields CATSRDGREFYNEQFF.

The chain joins TRBV19 to TRBJ1-1, with D hard to call. The V end was cut by 7 bases, the J end by 1 base, with 4 bases between. The CDR3 is 11 residues long. Germline loops: CDR1 LNHDA, CDR2 SQIVND (reference sequence). The CDR3 loop reads CASIKNTEAFF. CDR3 bases: TGTGCCAGTATAAAGAACACTGAAGCTTTCTTT.

This clone was counted once. The rearrangement uses TRBV5-1 and TRBJ2-7; D may be TRBD1 (5 bases). This CDR3 is 13 amino acids long. Germline V lookup: CDR1 SGHRS, CDR2 YFSETQ. V was pared by 2 bases and J by 5 bases, with 11 bases between. CDR3 coding DNA: TGCGCCAGCAGCTTCGGGCAGGGCGACGAGCAGTACTTC. Protein sequence: CASSFGQGDEQYF.

The chain has TRBV10-1 and TRBJ2-3; D is ambiguous. The CDR3 has 13 residues. V lost 2 bases and J 4 bases, leaving 7 bases between the germline ends. CDR1 WNHNN and CDR2 SYGVQD come from the germline V gene (reference sequence). The CDR3 DNA reads TGCGCCAGCAGTGAGCCTCTAGCAGATACGCAGTATTTT. This codes for CASSEPLADTQYF.

The gene calls are TRBV6-6 and TRBJ1-2; maybe TRBD1 (5 bases). CDR1 and CDR2 (germline): MNHNY, SVGAGI (reference sequence). The CDR3 is made up of 16 amino acids. V lost 2 bases to trimming and J lost 0 bases, with 13 bases between them. The CDR3: CASSYGRGRANYGYTF. CDR3 coding DNA: TGTGCCAGCAGTTACGGGCGGGGGAGAGCTAACTATGGCTACACCTTC.

The table lists this clone with a few counts. The genes are TRBV5-4 and TRBJ1-6, with D unresolved. Trimming pared 4 bases from V and 8 bases from J, leaving 10 bases between. Germline-derived CDR1 and CDR2 are SGHNT and YYREEE (reference sequence). This CDR3 spans 13 amino acids. Here the CDR3 DNA reads TGTGCCAGCAGCCTGGACGGAGATTCACCCCTCCACTTT. Translation gives CASSLDGDSPLHF.